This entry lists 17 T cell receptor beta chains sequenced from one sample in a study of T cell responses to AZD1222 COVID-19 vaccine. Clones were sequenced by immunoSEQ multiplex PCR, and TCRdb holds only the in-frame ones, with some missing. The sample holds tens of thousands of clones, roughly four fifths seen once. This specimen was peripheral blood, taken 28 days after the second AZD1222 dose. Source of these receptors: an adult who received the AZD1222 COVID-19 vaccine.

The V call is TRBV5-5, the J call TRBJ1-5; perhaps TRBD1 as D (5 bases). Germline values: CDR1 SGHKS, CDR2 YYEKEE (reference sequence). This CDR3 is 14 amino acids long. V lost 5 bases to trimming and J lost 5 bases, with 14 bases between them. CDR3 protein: CASRGRLGDQPQHF. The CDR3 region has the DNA TGTGCCAGCAGGGGGAGATTGGGGGATCAGCCCCAGCATTTT.

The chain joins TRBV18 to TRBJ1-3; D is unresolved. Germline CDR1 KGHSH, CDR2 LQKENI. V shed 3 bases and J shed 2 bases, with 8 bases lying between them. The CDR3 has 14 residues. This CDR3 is CASSPRLAGNTIYF. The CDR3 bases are TGTGCCAGCTCACCTCGACTCGCTGGAAACACCATATATTTT. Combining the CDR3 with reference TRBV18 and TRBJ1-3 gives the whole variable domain NAGVMQNPRHLVRRRGQEARLRCSPMKGHSHVYWYRQLPEEGLKFMVYLQKENIIDESGMPKERFSAEFPKEGPSILRIQQVVRGDSAAYFCASSPRLAGNTIYFGEGSWLTVV.

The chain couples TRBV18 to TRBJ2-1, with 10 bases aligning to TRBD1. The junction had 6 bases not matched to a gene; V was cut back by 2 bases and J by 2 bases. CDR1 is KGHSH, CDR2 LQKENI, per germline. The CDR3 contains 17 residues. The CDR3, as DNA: TGTGCCAGCTCACCAGAACCGGGACAGGGGACCTACAATGAGCAGTTCTTC. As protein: CASSPEPGQGTYNEQFF. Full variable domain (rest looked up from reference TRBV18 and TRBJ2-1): NAGVMQNPRHLVRRRGQEARLRCSPMKGHSHVYWYRQLPEEGLKFMVYLQKENIIDESGMPKERFSAEFPKEGPSILRIQQVVRGDSAAYFCASSPEPGQGTYNEQFFGPGTRLTVL.

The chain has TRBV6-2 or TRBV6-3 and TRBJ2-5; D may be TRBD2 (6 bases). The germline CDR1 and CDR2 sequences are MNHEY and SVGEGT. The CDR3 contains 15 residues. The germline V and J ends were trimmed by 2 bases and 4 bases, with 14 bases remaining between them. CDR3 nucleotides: TGTGCCAGCAGTTACCCGGAGGGAGCCCCAGAGACCCAGTACTTC. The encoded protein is CASSYPEGAPETQYF.

DNA for the CDR3: TGTGCCAGTAGTCCCGTCCACGGAGGTCCCTACAATGAGCAGTTCTTC. Its translation: CASSPVHGGPYNEQFF. V gene TRBV19 combines with J gene TRBJ2-1; D may be TRBD2 (5 bases). The CDR3 extends over 16 amino acids. Trimming shortened V by 5 bases and J by 2 bases, and 16 bases separated the two germline ends. Germline values: CDR1 LNHDA, CDR2 SQIVND (reference sequence).

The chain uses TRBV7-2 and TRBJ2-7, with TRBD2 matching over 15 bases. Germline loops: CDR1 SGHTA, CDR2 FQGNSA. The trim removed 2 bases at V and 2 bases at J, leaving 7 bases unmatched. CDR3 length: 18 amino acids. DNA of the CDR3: TGTGCCAGCAGCTTAAGGGGACTAGCGGGAGGCCCAACCTACGAGCAGTACTTC. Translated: CASSLRGLAGGPTYEQYF.

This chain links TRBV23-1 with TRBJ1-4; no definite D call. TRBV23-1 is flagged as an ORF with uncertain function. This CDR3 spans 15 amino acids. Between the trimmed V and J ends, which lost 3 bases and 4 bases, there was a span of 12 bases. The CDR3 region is CASSHPDNLNEKLFF. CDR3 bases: TGCGCCAGCAGTCACCCCGACAACCTTAATGAAAAACTGTTTTTT.

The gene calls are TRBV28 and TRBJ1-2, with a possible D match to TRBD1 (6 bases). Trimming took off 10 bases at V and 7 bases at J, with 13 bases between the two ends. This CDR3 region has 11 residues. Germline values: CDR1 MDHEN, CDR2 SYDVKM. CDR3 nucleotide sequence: TGTGCCACCGGACAGAGGGTTGGCTACACCTTC. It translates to CATGQRVGYTF.

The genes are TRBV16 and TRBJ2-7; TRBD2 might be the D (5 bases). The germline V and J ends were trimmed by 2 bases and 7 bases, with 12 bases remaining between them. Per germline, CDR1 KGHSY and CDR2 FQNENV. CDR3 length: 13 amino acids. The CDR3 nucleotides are TGTGCCAGCAGCCAACACCAAACGGGGGAGCAGTACTTC. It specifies CASSQHQTGEQYF.

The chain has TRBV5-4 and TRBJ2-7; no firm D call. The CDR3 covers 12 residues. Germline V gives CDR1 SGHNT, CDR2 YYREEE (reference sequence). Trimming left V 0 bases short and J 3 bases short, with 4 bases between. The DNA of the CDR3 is TGTGCCAGCAGCTTGGACGGCTACGAGCAGTACTTC. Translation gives CASSLDGYEQYF.

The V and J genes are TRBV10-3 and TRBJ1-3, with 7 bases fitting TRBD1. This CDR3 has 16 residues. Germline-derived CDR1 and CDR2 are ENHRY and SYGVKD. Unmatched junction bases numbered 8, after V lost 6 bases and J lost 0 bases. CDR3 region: CAIRIDRANSGNTIYF. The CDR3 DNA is TGTGCCATCAGGATAGACAGGGCCAACTCTGGAAACACCATATATTTT.

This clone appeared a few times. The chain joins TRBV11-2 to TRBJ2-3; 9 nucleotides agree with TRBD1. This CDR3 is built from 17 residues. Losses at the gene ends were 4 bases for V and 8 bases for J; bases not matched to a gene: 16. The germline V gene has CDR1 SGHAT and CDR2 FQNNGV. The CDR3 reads CASSSYLDRGGRGTQYF. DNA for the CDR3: TGTGCCAGCAGCTCATACTTGGACAGGGGCGGTAGGGGTACGCAGTATTTT.

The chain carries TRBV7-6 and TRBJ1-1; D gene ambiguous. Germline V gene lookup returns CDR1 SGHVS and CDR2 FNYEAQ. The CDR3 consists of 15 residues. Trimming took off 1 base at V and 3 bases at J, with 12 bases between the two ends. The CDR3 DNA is TGTGCCAGCAGCTTAGGGGCGGACTCGGACACTGAAGCTTTCTTT. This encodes CASSLGADSDTEAFF.

The CDR3 loop is CASSSAGGARSNQPQHF. CDR3 nucleotides: TGTGCCAGCAGCTCCGCAGGGGGGGCGCGAAGCAATCAGCCCCAGCATTTT. The chain carries TRBV7-8 and TRBJ1-5, with 7 bases identical to TRBD1. V shed 4 bases and J 1 base; nucleotides not matched to a gene: 10. The CDR3 covers 17 residues. From germline, CDR1 is SGHVS and CDR2 FQNEAQ. Full variable domain (remainder filled in from reference TRBV7-8 and TRBJ1-5): GAGVSQSPRYKVAKRGQDVALRCDPISGHVSLFWYQQALGQGPEFLTYFQNEAQLDKSGLPSDRFFAERPEGSVSTLKIQRTQQEDSAVYLCASSSAGGARSNQPQHFGDGTRLSIL.

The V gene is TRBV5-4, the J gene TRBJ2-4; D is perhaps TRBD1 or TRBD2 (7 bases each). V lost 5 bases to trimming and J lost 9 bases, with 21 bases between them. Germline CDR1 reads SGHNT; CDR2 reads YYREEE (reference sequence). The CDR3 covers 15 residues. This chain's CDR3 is CASSPTSDREGIQYF. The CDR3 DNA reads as TGTGCCAGCAGTCCAACCTCCGACAGGGAGGGCATTCAGTACTTC.

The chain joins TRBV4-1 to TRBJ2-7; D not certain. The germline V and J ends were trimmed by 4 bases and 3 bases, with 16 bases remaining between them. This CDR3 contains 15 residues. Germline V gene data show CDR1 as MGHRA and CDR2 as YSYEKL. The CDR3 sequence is CASSPNWNKDYEQYF. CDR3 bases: TGCGCCAGCAGCCCCAACTGGAATAAAGACTACGAGCAGTACTTC.

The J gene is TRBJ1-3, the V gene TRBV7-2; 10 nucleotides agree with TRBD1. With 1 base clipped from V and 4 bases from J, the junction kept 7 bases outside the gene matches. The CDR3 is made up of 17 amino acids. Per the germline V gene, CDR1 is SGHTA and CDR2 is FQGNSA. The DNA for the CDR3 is TGTGCCAGCAGCTTAGTTACGGGACAGGGGTTCGGAAACACCATATATTTT. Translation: CASSLVTGQGFGNTIYF. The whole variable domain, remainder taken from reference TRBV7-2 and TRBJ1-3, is GAGVSQSPSNKVTEKGKDVELRCDPISGHTALYWYRQSLGQGLEFLIYFQGNSAPDKSGLPSDRFSAERTGGSVSTLTIQRTQQEDSAVYLCASSLVTGQGFGNTIYFGEGSWLTVV.